These 13 T cell receptor beta chains were all obtained from the same sample, sequenced in a study of blood T cell repertoires in COVID-19. Libraries were prepared by immunoSEQ multiplex PCR; TCRdb keeps only in-frame clonotypes and omits some of them. The sample has 250,000 to 350,000 clones, about 89% seen once. Input material: peripheral blood. The receptor source for this set is a woman aged 50 to 65 who had recovered from COVID-19.

This chain uses TRBV4-1 with TRBJ2-5, with 8 nucleotides matching TRBD2. This CDR3 spans 15 amino acids. The V and J ends lost 3 bases and 3 bases, in that order; junction bases with no gene match: 6. Per the germline V gene, CDR1 is MGHRA and CDR2 is YSYEKL. The CDR3 coding sequence is TGCGCCAGCAGCCAGTACGGGGGGGCGGAAGAGACCCAGTACTTC. Protein sequence: CASSQYGGAEETQYF.

This chain joins TRBV14 and TRBJ2-7, with TRBD2 matching 8 bases. The CDR3 totals 15 residues. Germline V CDR1 and CDR2: SGHDN, FVKESK. The junction had 5 bases not matched to a gene; V was cut back by 0 bases and J by 4 bases. The CDR3 is CASSQELSGGYEQYF. The CDR3 nucleotides are TGTGCCAGCAGCCAAGAGTTAAGCGGGGGATACGAGCAGTACTTC.

The gene calls are TRBV5-6 and TRBJ2-3; D call uncertain. The V gene lost 2 bases and the J gene lost 2 bases, with 18 bases spanning the gap. Germline lookup yields CDR1 SGHDT and CDR2 YYEEEE. CDR3 length: 17 amino acids. The CDR3 nucleotides are TGTGCCAGCAGCTTTGATCTCTCCTGGCTAGACACAGATACGCAGTATTTT. Residues: CASSFDLSWLDTDTQYF.

This clone was seen only once. This chain joins TRBV5-8 and TRBJ1-1, with 9 bases aligning to TRBD1. The trim removed 0 bases at V and 10 bases at J, leaving 13 bases unmatched. The CDR3 covers 16 residues. Germline V gene sequence: CDR1 SGHTS, CDR2 YDEGEE. CDR3 nucleotide sequence: TGTGCCAGCAGCTTGGGCCCGGGACAGGGAGGATCCAGAGCTTTCTTT. Residues: CASSLGPGQGGSRAFF.

V gene TRBV5-1 combines with J gene TRBJ2-4, with D perhaps matching TRBD1 (6 bases). Germline V CDR1 and CDR2: SGHRS, YFSETQ. The CDR3 consists of 21 residues. V lost 0 bases, J lost 0 bases, and 25 bases lay in between. The CDR3 nucleotides are TGCGCCAGCAGCTTGGGGACCACAGGGTCCCTGGTAAGGATAGCCAAAAACATTCAGTACTTC. Translation: CASSLGTTGSLVRIAKNIQYF.

This rearrangement joins TRBV11-2 to TRBJ1-3, with a possible D match to TRBD1 (5 bases). V shed 0 bases and J shed 0 bases, with 12 bases lying between them. Germline V CDR1 and CDR2: SGHAT, FQNNGV. This CDR3 region has 17 residues. The CDR3 sequence: CASSLDTGPSSGNTIYF. The CDR3, as DNA: TGTGCCAGCAGCTTAGATACAGGACCGAGCTCTGGAAACACCATATATTTT.

The chain employs TRBV4-1 and TRBJ1-6; the D gene is possibly TRBD1 (5 bases). This CDR3 contains 16 residues. Trimming removed 0 bases from V and 9 bases from J, with 15 bases in between. Germline V gene lookup returns CDR1 MGHRA and CDR2 YSYEKL. The chain's CDR3 is CASSQEPPGRGSPLHF. CDR3 nucleotide sequence: TGCGCCAGCAGCCAAGAGCCTCCCGGGAGGGGTTCACCCCTCCACTTT.

J is TRBJ2-7 and V is TRBV28, with D possibly TRBD2 on 6 matching bases. This CDR3 contains 12 residues. V gave up 5 bases and J gave up 3 bases, with 8 bases separating them. Germline assignment: CDR1 MDHEN and CDR2 SYDVKM. The CDR3 DNA is TGTGCCAGCAGTGGGGGACTCTACGAGCAGTACTTC. Its translation: CASSGGLYEQYF.

The chain has TRBV4-1 and TRBJ2-6, with TRBD1 matching over 8 bases. Per germline, CDR1 MGHRA and CDR2 YSYEKL. This CDR3 contains 16 residues. J lost 11 bases, V lost 1 base, and 10 bases had no gene match. The CDR3 DNA sequence: TGCGCCAGCAGCCAAGGTAACGCGGGGACAGGCGACGTCCTGACTTTC. It codes for CASSQGNAGTGDVLTF.

This clone was recorded only once. Within the sample, other DNA sequences also encode this same CDR3. J is TRBJ1-2 and V is TRBV28, with TRBD1 as a possible D gene (5 bases). The V gene's germline CDR1 is MDHEN and CDR2 SYDVKM. The CDR3 is 12 amino acids. Trimming stripped 6 bases from V and 5 bases from J, with 10 bases between. CDR3 DNA sequence: TGTGCCAGCAGAACGGGGGGGTATGGCTACACCTTC. Protein product: CASRTGGYGYTF.

The chain uses TRBV25-1 and TRBJ1-4, with a weak D call TRBD1 (5 bases). This CDR3 is 14 amino acids long. The germline CDR1 and CDR2 sequences are MGHDK and SYGVNS. Trimming took 5 bases from V and 5 from J, leaving 12 bases between them. CDR3 bases: TGTGCCAGCAGTCGGGTAGGGGTAAATGAAAAACTGTTTTTT. Amino acid sequence: CASSRVGVNEKLFF.

The V call is TRBV2, the J call TRBJ1-3, with D unresolved. The CDR3 totals 16 residues. Trimming took 3 bases from V and 0 from J, leaving 12 bases between them. Germline values: CDR1 SNHLY, CDR2 FYNNEI. The CDR3: CASSELTIPSGNTIYF. DNA for the CDR3: TGTGCCAGCAGTGAGTTAACTATCCCCTCTGGAAACACCATATATTTT. Looking up the rest from reference TRBV2 and TRBJ1-3 gives the full variable domain: EPEVTQTPSHQVTQMGQEVILRCVPISNHLYFYWYRQILGQKVEFLVSFYNNEISEKSEIFDDQFSVERPDGSNFTLKIRSTKLEDSAMYFCASSELTIPSGNTIYFGEGSWLTVV.

The chain employs TRBV10-3 and TRBJ1-1; D uncertain. The CDR3 consists of 15 residues. Germline CDR1 is ENHRY and CDR2 is SYGVKD. The germline V and J ends were trimmed by 0 bases and 2 bases, with 10 bases remaining between them. CDR3 sequence: CAISESVPTNTEAFF. DNA of the CDR3: TGTGCCATCAGTGAGTCGGTCCCAACAAACACTGAAGCTTTCTTT.